The 8 T cell receptor beta chains reported below all come from one sample, sequenced in a study of T cells in Graves' hyperthyroidism and ophthalmopathy. It was RNA transcripts that yielded the amplified TCR beta CDR3 regions. HTBI primers drove first-round RT-PCR of the TCR CDR3. TCRdb itself ran the multiplex PCR reads through MiXCR, one entry per CDR3 protein. In the table there are about 320,000 distinct CDR3 sequences, approximately 17% of which are singletons. Material for sequencing was blood. These receptors all stem from a young man with Graves' hyperthyroidism.

This clonotype occurred many times. The V and J genes are TRBV29-1 and TRBJ2-3; perhaps TRBD2 as D (6 bases). V lost 7 bases and J 0 bases, leaving 11 bases between the germline ends. CDR3 size: 13 residues. Germline CDR1 reads SQVTM; CDR2 reads ANQGSEA. This chain's CDR3 is CSGSGPSTDTQYF. Here the CDR3 DNA reads TGCAGCGGTAGCGGCCCTAGCACAGATACGCAGTATTTT.

This clonotype was seen at least ten times. V usage is TRBV2 and J usage is TRBJ1-5, with D unresolved. CDR3 length equals 11 residues. V shed 7 bases and J shed 9 bases, with 10 bases lying between them. Per germline, CDR1 SNHLY and CDR2 FYNNEI. The chain's CDR3 is CASNGDGPQHF. CDR3 in DNA: TGTGCCAGCAACGGGGATGGGCCCCAGCATTTT.

The chain is built from TRBV5-1 and TRBJ1-4; D is unresolved. The V gene's germline CDR1 is SGHRS and CDR2 YFSETQ. The CDR3 sequence is 15 residues long. V was shortened by 5 bases and J by 2 bases, with 13 bases between the two germline ends. The CDR3 region has the DNA TGCGCCAGCAGTTTCGACCGGGCCACTAATGAAAAACTGTTTTTT. Protein product: CASSFDRATNEKLFF.

This clonotype was counted ten times or more. The V and J genes are TRBV3-1 and TRBJ2-2; maybe TRBD1 (5 bases). Germline lookup yields CDR1 LGHDT and CDR2 YNNKEL (reference sequence). This CDR3 region has 14 residues. V gave up 2 bases and J gave up 8 bases, with 12 bases separating them. CDR3 sequence (DNA): TGTGCCAGCAGCCAAAGCGACAGTTTAGGGGAGCTGTTTTTT. Encoded protein: CASSQSDSLGELFF.

This clonotype was picked up many times. The chain joins TRBV10-1 to TRBJ2-3, with D possibly being TRBD2 (7 bases). In germline, CDR1 is WNHNN, CDR2 SYGVQD (reference sequence). This CDR3 has 14 amino acids. V lost 5 bases, J lost 6 bases, and 15 bases lay in between. The CDR3 reads CASSRGGELDTQYF. CDR3 DNA sequence: TGCGCCAGCAGTCGAGGGGGGGAGTTGGATACGCAGTATTTT.

The chain combines TRBV28 with TRBJ2-4; no clear D. Germline CDR1 and CDR2: MDHEN and SYDVKM. This CDR3 contains 16 residues. Trimming pared 1 base from V and 0 bases from J, leaving 10 bases between. CDR3 sequence (DNA): TGTGCCAGCAGTTTATCCACGTCGGTAGCCAAAAACATTCAGTACTTC. Protein: CASSLSTSVAKNIQYF.

This clonotype was observed many times. The J gene is TRBJ2-7, the V gene TRBV2; the match to TRBD2 covers 9 bases. The length of the CDR3 is 14 residues. J gave up 6 bases and V 3 bases, and 6 bases lay outside the gene matches. Looked up from germline, CDR1 is SNHLY and CDR2 is FYNNEI. The CDR3 protein is CASSDGGRASEQYF. The CDR3 nucleotides are TGTGCCAGCAGTGATGGCGGGAGGGCCTCCGAGCAGTACTTC.

This clonotype has a count of ten or more. The rearrangement joins TRBV3-1 to TRBJ2-7; a possible D gene is TRBD2 (5 bases). There are 14 residues in the CDR3. Trimming took 1 base from V and 7 from J, leaving 14 bases between them. Germline-derived CDR1 and CDR2 are LGHDT and YNNKEL (reference sequence). The CDR3 loop reads CASSQGTYTREQYF. The CDR3 DNA sequence: TGTGCCAGCAGCCAAGGGACTTACACTCGGGAGCAGTACTTC.